Listed below are T cell receptor beta chains from one sample, sequenced in a study of T cell responses to AZD1222 COVID-19 vaccine. TCRdb's table, derived via immunoSEQ multiplex PCR, lists solely in-frame clones and lacks some. The data show about 97,000 clones, about 90% seen once. The material was peripheral blood, obtained on day 0 of AZD1222 vaccination. All receptors derive from an adult in good health. Each CDR3 is given with its conserved first and last residue. Each record gives: clone size, J gene, D gene, CDR3 length, V gene, CDR3 protein, CDR3 DNA. D genes are given only for firm matches. Not all rows give a size; the values are once, few, many and, for expanded clones, a class.

size: NA; J: TRBJ1-1; D: TRBD1; length: 11; V: TRBV27; CDR3: CASSSGQGLIF; DNA: TGTGCCAGCAGTTCCGGACAGGGGCTTATCTTT
size: NA; J: TRBJ2-4; D: NA; length: 15; V: TRBV11-2; CDR3: CASSPWELAKNIQYF; DNA: TGTGCCAGCAGCCCTTGGGAGCTAGCCAAAAACATTCAGTACTTC
size: NA; J: TRBJ1-2; D: NA; length: 15; V: TRBV27; CDR3: CASSLTGFSDYGYTF; DNA: TGTGCCAGCAGTTTAACAGGGTTTTCGGACTATGGCTACACCTTC
size: NA; J: TRBJ2-7; D: NA; length: 13; V: TRBV27; CDR3: CASSFGDRYEQYF; DNA: TGTGCCAGCAGTTTTGGTGACCGATACGAGCAGTACTTC
size: NA; J: TRBJ2-3; D: TRBD2; length: 16; V: TRBV29-1; CDR3: CSVGGATSGSTDTQYF; DNA: TGCAGCGTTGGGGGGGCGACTAGCGGGAGTACAGATACGCAGTATTTT
size: NA; J: TRBJ2-1; D: TRBD2; length: 13; V: TRBV11-3; CDR3: CASSFGTNHEQFF; DNA: TGTGCCAGCAGCTTCGGGACTAACCATGAGCAGTTCTTC
size: NA; J: TRBJ1-2; D: TRBD1; length: 13; V: TRBV6-5; CDR3: CASSTDRDSGYTF; DNA: TGTGCCAGCAGTACGGACAGGGATAGTGGCTACACCTTC
size: NA; J: TRBJ2-7; D: TRBD1; length: 13; V: TRBV19; CDR3: CASTRGQAYEQYF; DNA: TGTGCCAGTACCCGTGGACAGGCCTACGAGCAGTACTTC
size: NA; J: TRBJ2-1; D: NA; length: 11; V: TRBV2; CDR3: CASSLQGEQFF; DNA: TGTGCCAGCAGTTTGCAGGGGGAGCAGTTCTTC
size: NA; J: TRBJ1-2; D: NA; length: 15; V: TRBV7-8; CDR3: CASSTEGGQVQGYTF; DNA: TGTGCCAGCAGCACCGAAGGGGGGCAAGTACAAGGCTACACCTTC
size: NA; J: TRBJ1-3; D: NA; length: 15; V: TRBV6-5; CDR3: CASSYSNRPGNTIYF; DNA: TGTGCCAGCAGTTACTCGAACAGGCCTGGAAACACCATATATTTT
size: NA; J: TRBJ1-5; D: NA; length: 13; V: TRBV7-9; CDR3: CASSRGSNQPQHF; DNA: TGTGCCAGCAGCCGGGGAAGCAATCAGCCCCAGCATTTT
size: few; J: TRBJ1-5; D: TRBD1; length: 14; V: TRBV19; CDR3: CASSYRGGNQPQHF; DNA: TGTGCCAGTAGTTACAGGGGAGGCAATCAGCCCCAGCATTTT
size: NA; J: TRBJ2-5; D: TRBD2; length: 14; V: TRBV7-2; CDR3: CASSFSGVQETQYF; DNA: TGTGCCAGCAGCTTTAGCGGGGTTCAAGAGACCCAGTACTTC
size: NA; J: TRBJ2-7; D: NA; length: 12; V: TRBV28; CDR3: CASRGTTFRQYF; DNA: TGTGCCAGCAGGGGGACGACTTTCCGGCAGTACTTC
size: NA; J: TRBJ2-1; D: NA; length: 13; V: TRBV5-1; CDR3: CASNDASYNEQFF; DNA: TGCGCCAGCAATGACGCCTCCTACAATGAGCAGTTCTTC
size: few; J: TRBJ2-2; D: TRBD2; length: 19; V: TRBV6-2/TRBV6-3; CDR3: CASSYSLRISGKLTGELFF; DNA: TGTGCCAGCAGTTACTCTCTCCGCATTAGCGGGAAACTTACCGGGGAGCTGTTTTTT
size: NA; J: TRBJ2-5; D: NA; length: 15; V: TRBV19; CDR3: CASTRGDAEQETQYF; DNA: TGTGCCAGTACCCGCGGGGACGCAGAACAAGAGACCCAGTACTTC
size: NA; J: TRBJ1-1; D: NA; length: 13; V: TRBV12-3/TRBV12-4; CDR3: CASSFFRNTEAFF; DNA: TGTGCCAGCAGTTTTTTCCGGAACACTGAAGCTTTCTTT